This T cell receptor (beta chain) originates from a study of blood T cell repertoires in COVID-19. From germline, CDR1 is LNHDA and CDR2 SQIVND (reference sequence). Unmatched junction bases numbered 6, after V lost 4 bases and J lost 5 bases. The CDR3 is 14 amino acids. In the original processing: Estimation of nucleated cell counts was performed using reference gene primer amplification. Profiled with immunoSEQ multiplex PCR; TCRdb holds only in-frame clones, not every one. That table supplies the V and J calls and clone size; D and trimming were determined from the DNA. The sample carries 150,000 to 160,000 clones, roughly nine tenths recorded once.

The TCR originated in a man aged 50-60 years with acute or convalescent COVID-19. The specimen sequenced was peripheral blood. The rearrangement joins TRBV19 to TRBJ1-1; 8 bases line up with TRBD1. In nucleotides, the CDR3 is TGTGCCAGTAGTAACACAGGGGGTTGGACTGAAGCTTTCTTT. Protein: CASSNTGGWTEAFF.